This T cell receptor (beta chain) was profiled in a study of cytomegalovirus exposure and HLA in healthy donors. Study results and limitations: Among TCR beta chains, those listed as cytomegalovirus-associated numbered around 160. Follow-up analysis seemed to connect common viral pathogens with several of the most significant clusters identified. Through in vitro validation, three CMV-associated chains were shown to be specific for CMV antigens.

Germline V gives CDR1 LNHNV, CDR2 YYDKDF (reference sequence). The CDR3 sequence is 18 residues long. The junction had 12 bases not matched to a gene; V was cut back by 4 bases and J by 7 bases. In regard to this clone: Its antigen is unidentified.

60 Vbeta and 13 Jbeta primers were used in PCR. Source study methods: It was a later analysis that counted tens of millions of unique TCR beta chains, of which approximately 11 million were shared. The repertoire was sequenced with immunoSEQ multiplex PCR; TCRdb's copy has only in-frame clones and lacks some. D and trimming come from the DNA, and the V and J calls and clone size come from that table. The data hold about 170,000 clones, with about 82% observed a single time. The specimen was PBMCs. This chain links TRBV15 with TRBJ2-2; 13 nucleotides align to TRBD2. This clonotype originated in a male donor in good health and CMV-seronegative. The CDR3: CATSKESGLAGVGGELFF. The CDR3 DNA sequence: TGTGCCACCAGCAAGGAATCAGGACTAGCGGGGGTCGGCGGGGAGCTGTTTTTT.